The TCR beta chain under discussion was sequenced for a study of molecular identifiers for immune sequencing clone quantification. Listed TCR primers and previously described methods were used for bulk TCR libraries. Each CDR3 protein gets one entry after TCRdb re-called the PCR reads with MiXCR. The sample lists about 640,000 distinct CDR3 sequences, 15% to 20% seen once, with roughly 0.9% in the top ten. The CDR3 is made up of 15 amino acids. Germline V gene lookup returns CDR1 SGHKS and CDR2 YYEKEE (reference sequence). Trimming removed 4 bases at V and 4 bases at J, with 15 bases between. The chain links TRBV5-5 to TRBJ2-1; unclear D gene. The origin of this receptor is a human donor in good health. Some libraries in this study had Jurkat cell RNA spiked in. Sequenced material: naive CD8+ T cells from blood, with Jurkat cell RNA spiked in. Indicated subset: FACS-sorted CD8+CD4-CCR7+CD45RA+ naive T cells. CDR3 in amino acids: CASSPQPDQYNEQFF. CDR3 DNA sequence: TGTGCCAGCAGCCCACAGCCGGACCAATACAATGAGCAGTTCTTC. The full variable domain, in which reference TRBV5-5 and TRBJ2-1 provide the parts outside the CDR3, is DAGVTQSPTHLIKTRGQQVTLRCSPISGHKSVSWYQQVLGQGPQFIFQYYEKEERGRGNFPDRFSARQFPNYSSELNVNALLLGDSALYLCASSPQPDQYNEQFFGPGTRLTVL.